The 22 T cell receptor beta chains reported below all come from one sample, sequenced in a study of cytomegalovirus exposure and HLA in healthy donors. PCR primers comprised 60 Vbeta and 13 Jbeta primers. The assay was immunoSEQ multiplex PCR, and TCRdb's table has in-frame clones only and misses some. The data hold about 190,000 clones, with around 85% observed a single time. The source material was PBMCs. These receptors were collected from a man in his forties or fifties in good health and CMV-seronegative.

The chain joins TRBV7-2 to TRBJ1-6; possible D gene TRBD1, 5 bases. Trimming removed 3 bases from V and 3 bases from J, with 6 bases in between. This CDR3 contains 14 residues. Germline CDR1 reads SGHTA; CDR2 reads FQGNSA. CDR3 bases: TGTGCCAGCAGCTTGGGGGGCTATAATTCACCCCTCCACTTT. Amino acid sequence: CASSLGGYNSPLHF. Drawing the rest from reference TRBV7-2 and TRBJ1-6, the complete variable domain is GAGVSQSPSNKVTEKGKDVELRCDPISGHTALYWYRQSLGQGLEFLIYFQGNSAPDKSGLPSDRFSAERTGGSVSTLTIQRTQQEDSAVYLCASSLGGYNSPLHFGNGTRLTVT.

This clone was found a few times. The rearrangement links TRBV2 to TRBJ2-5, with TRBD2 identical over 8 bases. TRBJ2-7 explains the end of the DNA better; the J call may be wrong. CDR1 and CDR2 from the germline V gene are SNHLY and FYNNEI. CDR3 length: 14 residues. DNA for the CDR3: TGTGCCAGCAGTCCGCGGACTAGCCAAGACGAGCAGTACTTC. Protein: CASSPRTSQDEQYF.

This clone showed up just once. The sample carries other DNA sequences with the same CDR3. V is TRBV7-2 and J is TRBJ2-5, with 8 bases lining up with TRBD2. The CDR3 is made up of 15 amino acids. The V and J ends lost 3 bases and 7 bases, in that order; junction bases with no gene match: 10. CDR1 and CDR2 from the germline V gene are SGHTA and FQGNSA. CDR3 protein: CASSLGGGSHATQYF. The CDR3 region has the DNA TGTGCCAGCAGCTTGGGCGGGGGGTCACATGCGACCCAGTACTTC.

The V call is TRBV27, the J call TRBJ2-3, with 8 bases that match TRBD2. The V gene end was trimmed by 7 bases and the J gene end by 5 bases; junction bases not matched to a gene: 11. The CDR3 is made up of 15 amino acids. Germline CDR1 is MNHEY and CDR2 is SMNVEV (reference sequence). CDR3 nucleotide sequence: TGTGCCAGCACCCAGCCGGGGGGGCCTAGAGATACGCAGTATTTT. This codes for CASTQPGGPRDTQYF.

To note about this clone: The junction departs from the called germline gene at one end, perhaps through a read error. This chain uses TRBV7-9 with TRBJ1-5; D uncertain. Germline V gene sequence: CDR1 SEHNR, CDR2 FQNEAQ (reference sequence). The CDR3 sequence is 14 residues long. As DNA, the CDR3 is TGTTCCAGCAGCAGAGACACTTACAATCAGCCCCAGCATTTT. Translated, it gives CSSSRDTYNQPQHF.

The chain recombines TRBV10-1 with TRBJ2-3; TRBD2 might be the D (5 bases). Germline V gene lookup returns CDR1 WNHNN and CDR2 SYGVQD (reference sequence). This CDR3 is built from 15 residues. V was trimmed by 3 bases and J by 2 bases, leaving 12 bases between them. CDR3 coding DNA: TGCGCCAGCAGTGATGAGGCGGGCGTCACAGATACGCAGTATTTT. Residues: CASSDEAGVTDTQYF.

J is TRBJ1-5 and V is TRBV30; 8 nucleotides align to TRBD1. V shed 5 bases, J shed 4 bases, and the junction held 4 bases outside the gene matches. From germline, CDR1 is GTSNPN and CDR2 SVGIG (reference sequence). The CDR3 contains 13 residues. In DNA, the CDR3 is TGTGCCTGGCAAACAGGGGGAAATCAGCCCCAGCATTTT. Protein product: CAWQTGGNQPQHF.

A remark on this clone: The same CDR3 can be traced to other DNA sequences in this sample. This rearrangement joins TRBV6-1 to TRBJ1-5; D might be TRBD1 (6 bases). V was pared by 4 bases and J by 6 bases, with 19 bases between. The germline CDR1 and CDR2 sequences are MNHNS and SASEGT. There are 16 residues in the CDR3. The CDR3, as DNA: TGTGCCAGCAGTGCGCGAGGGGGGGGCGCGGGTCAGCCCCAGCATTTT. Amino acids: CASSARGGGAGQPQHF.

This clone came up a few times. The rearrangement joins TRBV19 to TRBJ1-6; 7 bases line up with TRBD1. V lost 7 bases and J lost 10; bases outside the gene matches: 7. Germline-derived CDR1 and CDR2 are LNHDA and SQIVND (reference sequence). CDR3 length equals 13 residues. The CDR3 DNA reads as TGTGCCAGTAACAGGGGCCGGTGGTCACCCCTCCACTTT. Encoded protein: CASNRGRWSPLHF.

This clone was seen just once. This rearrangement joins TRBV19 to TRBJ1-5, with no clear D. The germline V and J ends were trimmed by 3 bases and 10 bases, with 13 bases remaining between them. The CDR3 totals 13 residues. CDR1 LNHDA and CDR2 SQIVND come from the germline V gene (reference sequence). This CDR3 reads CASSIPNVRPQHF. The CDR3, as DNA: TGTGCCAGTAGTATCCCGAACGTGCGACCCCAGCATTTT.

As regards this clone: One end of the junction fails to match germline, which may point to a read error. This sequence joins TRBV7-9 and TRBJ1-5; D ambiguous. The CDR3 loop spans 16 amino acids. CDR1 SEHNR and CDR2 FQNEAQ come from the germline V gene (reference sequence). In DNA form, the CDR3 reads TGTTCCAGCAGCTCCGACGGAGGGAGGGGCAATCAGCCCCAGCATTTT. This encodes CSSSSDGGRGNQPQHF.

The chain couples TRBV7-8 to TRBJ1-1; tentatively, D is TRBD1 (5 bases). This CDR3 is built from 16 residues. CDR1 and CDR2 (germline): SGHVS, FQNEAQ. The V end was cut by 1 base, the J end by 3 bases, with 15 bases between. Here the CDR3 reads CASSLGGGNTDTEAFF. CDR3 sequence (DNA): TGTGCCAGCAGCTTAGGGGGGGGGAACACGGACACTGAAGCTTTCTTT.

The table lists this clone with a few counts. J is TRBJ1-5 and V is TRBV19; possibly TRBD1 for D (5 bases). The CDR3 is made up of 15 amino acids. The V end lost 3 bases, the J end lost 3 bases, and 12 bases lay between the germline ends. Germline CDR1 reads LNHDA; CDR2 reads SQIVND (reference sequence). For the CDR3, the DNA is TGTGCCAGTAGTATGAGGCAGGGCTACAATCAGCCCCAGCATTTT. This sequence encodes CASSMRQGYNQPQHF.

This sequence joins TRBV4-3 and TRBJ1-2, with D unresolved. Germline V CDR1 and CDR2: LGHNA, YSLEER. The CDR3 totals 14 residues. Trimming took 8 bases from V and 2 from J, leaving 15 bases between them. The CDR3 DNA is TGCGCCAGCGGAAGAGCGGACCGAAACTATGGCTACACCTTC. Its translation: CASGRADRNYGYTF.

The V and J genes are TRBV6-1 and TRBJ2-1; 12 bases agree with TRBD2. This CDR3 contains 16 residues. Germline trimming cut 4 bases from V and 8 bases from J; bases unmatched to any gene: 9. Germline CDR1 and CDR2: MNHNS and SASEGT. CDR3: CASSGRTSGVRDEQFF. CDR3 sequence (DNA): TGTGCCAGCAGTGGTCGGACTAGCGGGGTTCGGGATGAGCAGTTCTTC.

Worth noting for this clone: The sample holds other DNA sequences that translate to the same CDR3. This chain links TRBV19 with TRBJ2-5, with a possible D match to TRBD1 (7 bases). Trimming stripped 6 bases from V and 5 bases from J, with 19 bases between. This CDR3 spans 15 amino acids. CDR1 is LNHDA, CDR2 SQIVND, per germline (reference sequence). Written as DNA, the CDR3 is TGTGCCAGTAGACAGGGGACGGCGGGAATTGAGACCCAGTACTTC. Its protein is CASRQGTAGIETQYF.

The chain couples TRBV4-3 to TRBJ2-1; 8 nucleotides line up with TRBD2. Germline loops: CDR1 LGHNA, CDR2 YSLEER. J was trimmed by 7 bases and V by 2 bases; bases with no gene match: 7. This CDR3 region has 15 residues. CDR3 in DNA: TGCGCCAGCAGCCAACGGGCCGGGGGGGGTAATGAGCAGTTCTTC. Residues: CASSQRAGGGNEQFF.

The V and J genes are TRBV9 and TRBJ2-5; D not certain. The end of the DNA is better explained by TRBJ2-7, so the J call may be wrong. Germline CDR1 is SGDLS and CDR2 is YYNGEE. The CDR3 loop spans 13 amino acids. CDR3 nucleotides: TGTGCCAGCAGCTCTCCCCCCTACTACGAGCAGTACTTC. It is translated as CASSSPPYYEQYF.

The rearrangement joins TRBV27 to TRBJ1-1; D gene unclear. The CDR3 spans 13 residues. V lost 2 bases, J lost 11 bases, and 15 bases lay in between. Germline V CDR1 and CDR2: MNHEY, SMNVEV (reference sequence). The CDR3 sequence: CASSLKGTLGAFF. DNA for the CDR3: TGTGCCAGCAGTTTAAAAGGTACTTTGGGCGCTTTCTTT.

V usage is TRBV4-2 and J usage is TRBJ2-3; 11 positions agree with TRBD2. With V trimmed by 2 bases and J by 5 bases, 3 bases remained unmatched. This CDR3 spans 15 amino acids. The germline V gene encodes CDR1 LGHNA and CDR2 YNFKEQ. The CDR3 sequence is CASSQLAGGVDTQYF. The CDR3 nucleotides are TGTGCCAGCAGCCAACTAGCGGGGGGCGTAGATACGCAGTATTTT.

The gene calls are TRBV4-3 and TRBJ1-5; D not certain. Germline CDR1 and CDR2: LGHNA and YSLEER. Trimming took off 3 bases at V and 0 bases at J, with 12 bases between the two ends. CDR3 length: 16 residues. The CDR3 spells CASSQHRYDSNQPQHF. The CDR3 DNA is TGCGCCAGCAGCCAGCACAGATACGATAGCAATCAGCCCCAGCATTTT.

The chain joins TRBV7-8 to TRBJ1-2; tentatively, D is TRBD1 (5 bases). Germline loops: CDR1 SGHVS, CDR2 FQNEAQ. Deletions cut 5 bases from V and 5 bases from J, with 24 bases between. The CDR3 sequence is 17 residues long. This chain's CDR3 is CASSQTAGGGFGYGYTF. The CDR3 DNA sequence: TGTGCCAGCAGCCAAACGGCCGGGGGGGGATTTGGTTATGGCTACACCTTC.